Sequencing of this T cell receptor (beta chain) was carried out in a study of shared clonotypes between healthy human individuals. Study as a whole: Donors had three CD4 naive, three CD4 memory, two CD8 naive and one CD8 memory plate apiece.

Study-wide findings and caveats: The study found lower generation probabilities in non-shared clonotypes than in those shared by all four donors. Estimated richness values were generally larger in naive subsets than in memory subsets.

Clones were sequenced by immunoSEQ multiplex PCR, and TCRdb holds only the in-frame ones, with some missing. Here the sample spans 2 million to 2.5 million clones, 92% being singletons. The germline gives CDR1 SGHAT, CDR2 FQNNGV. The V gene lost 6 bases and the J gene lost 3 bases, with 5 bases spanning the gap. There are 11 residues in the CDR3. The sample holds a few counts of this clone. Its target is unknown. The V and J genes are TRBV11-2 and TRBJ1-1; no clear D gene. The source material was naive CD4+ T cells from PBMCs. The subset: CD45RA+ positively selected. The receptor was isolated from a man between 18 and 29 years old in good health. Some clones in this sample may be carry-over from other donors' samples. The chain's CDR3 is CASSGYTEAFF. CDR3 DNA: TGTGCCAGCAGTGGTTACACTGAAGCTTTCTTT.